Listed below are T cell receptor beta chains from one sample, sequenced in a study of radiation and T cells in renal cell carcinoma. The assay was immunoSEQ multiplex PCR, and TCRdb's table has in-frame clones only and misses some. The sample includes 90,000 to 100,000 clones, 84% of them seen just once. Sample: blood, taken from a patient whose treatment included radiotherapy and nephrectomy. These receptors were collected from a man aged 55 to 70 with renal cell carcinoma. CDR3s include the opening cysteine and the closing phenylalanine or tryptophan. The D gene is left open where the match is weak.

d_gene,v_gene,j_gene,CDR3nt,CDR3aa
NA,TRBV30,TRBJ2-7,TGTGCCTGGAGTGGGCGGATGGAGCAGTACTTC,CAWSGRMEQYF
NA,TRBV4-1,TRBJ2-5,TGCGCCAGCAGCCAAGACCCCTACGGGAGTGGGGAGACCCAGTACTTC,CASSQDPYGSGETQYF
NA,TRBV28,TRBJ2-2,TGTGCCAGCAGTTTATGGACAGGGGGTGCGACTAGCGCTAACACCGGGGAGCTGTTTTTT,CASSLWTGGATSANTGELFF
NA,TRBV5-1,TRBJ2-5,TGCGCCAGCAGCTTGGCGCTGGGGGATAGAAAGACCCAGTACTTC,CASSLALGDRKTQYF
NA,TRBV28,TRBJ2-7,TGTGCCAGCAGTGGTTACGAGCAGTACTTC,CASSGYEQYF
TRBD2,TRBV4-1,TRBJ2-3,TGCGCCAGCAGCCAAGATCTAGCGGGAGCCGGGGCAGATACGCAGTATTTT,CASSQDLAGAGADTQYF
TRBD2,TRBV5-1,TRBJ2-7,TGCGCCAGCAGCTTTGGACTAGCGATGGGGAACTACGAGCAGTACTTC,CASSFGLAMGNYEQYF
NA,TRBV10-3,TRBJ1-4,TGTGCCATCCTCCAGGCACCAACTAATGAAAAACTGTTTTTT,CAILQAPTNEKLFF
NA,TRBV28,TRBJ2-1,TGTGCCATCCTACTACCTTGGGGCAATGAGCAGTTCTTC,CAILLPWGNEQFF
NA,TRBV19,TRBJ1-3,TGTGCCAGTGGGGCCCCGTTTACCTCTGGAAACACCATATATTTT,CASGAPFTSGNTIYF
NA,TRBV7-9,TRBJ2-3,TGTGCCAGCAGCTTATTCGGGACCAGCACAGATACGCAGTATTTT,CASSLFGTSTDTQYF
TRBD1,TRBV19,TRBJ2-7,TGTGCCAGTAGTCCCCGGACAGGGCGGGCCGAGCAGTACTTC,CASSPRTGRAEQYF
NA,TRBV19,TRBJ1-1,TGTGCCAGTACCCCCGCTCGGGGGTTGGCCACTGAAGCTTTCTTT,CASTPARGLATEAFF